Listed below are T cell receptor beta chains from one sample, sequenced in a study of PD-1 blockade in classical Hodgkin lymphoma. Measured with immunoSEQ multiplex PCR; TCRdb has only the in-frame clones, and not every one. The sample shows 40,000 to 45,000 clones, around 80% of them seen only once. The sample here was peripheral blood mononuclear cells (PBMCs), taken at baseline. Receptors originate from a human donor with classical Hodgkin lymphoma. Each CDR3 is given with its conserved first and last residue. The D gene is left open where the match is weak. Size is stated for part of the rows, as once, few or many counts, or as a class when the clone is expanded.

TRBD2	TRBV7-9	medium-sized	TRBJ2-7	TGTGCCAGCAGCTTAGGTCCCCCTAGCGGGGGAGACTACGAGCAGTACTTC	CASSLGPPSGGDYEQYF
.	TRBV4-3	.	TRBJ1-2	TGCGCCAGCAGCCAAGTTTTGACAGTCTATGGCTACACCTTC	CASSQVLTVYGYTF
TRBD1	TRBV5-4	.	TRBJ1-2	TGTGCCAGCAGCCAAGTTGGCGGACAGGGGACCGACGGCTACACCTTC	CASSQVGGQGTDGYTF
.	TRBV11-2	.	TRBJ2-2	TGTGCCAGCAGCCATTTAAACGGGGAGCTGTTTTTT	CASSHLNGELFF
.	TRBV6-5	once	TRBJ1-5	TGTGCCAGCACACGCCCCAATCAGCCCCAGCATTTT	CASTRPNQPQHF
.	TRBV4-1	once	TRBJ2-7	TGCGCCAGCAGCCAAGGCACGGGACGGAGGCCCTACGAGCAGTACTTC	CASSQGTGRRPYEQYF
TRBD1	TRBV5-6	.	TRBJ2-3	TGTGCCAGCAGCTTGTGGGACAGGCGCACAGATACGCAGTATTTT	CASSLWDRRTDTQYF
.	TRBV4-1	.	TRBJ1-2	TGCGCCAGCAGCCAGCAAGCCCTATCGAACTATGGCTACACCTTC	CASSQQALSNYGYTF
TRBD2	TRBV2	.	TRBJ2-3	TGTGCCAGCAAACCAAGTCTAGCGGACAAAGATACGCAGTATTTT	CASKPSLADKDTQYF
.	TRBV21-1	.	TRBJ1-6	TGTGCCAGCAGACTTAGTGGGGACAGCTCCAATTCACCCCTCCACTTT	CASRLSGDSSNSPLHF
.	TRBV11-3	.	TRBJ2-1	TGTGCCAGCAGCTCCCCCGGGAAGGAGAGGTACAATGAGCAGTTCTTC	CASSSPGKERYNEQFF
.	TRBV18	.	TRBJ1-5	TGTGCCAGCTCACCTTGGGTGAATCAGCTCCAGCATTTT	CASSPWVNQLQHF
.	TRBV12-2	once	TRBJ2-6	TGTGCAAGTCGCTTAGAGCACGAGGCGAACTCTGGGGCCAACGTCCTGACTTTC	CASRLEHEANSGANVLTF
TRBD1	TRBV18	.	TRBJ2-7	TGTGCCAGCTCACCTACGAGGGGACAGTCCCCCTACGAGCAGTACTTC	CASSPTRGQSPYEQYF
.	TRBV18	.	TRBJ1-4	TGTGCCAGCTCACCAAGTTCGACAGTTGAAAAACTGTTTTTT	CASSPSSTVEKLFF
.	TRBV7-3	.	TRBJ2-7	TGTGCCGGCAGCTTTCTTGCGTCGAACGAGCATTACTTC	CAGSFLASNEHYF
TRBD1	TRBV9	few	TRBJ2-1	TGTGCCAGCAGCGTAGATCCGACAGGGACCTACAATGAGCAGTTCTTC	CASSVDPTGTYNEQFF
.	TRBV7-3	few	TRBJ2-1	TGTGCCAGCAGCTTAGAACTTTCCTACAATGAGCAGTTCTTC	CASSLELSYNEQFF
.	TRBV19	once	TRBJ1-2	TGTGCCAGTAGTATCGGCCAGGGAGCCTATGGCTACACCTTC	CASSIGQGAYGYTF
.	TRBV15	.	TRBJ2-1	TGTGCCACCAGCAGTGACGGACGGGAATACAATGAGCAGTTCTTC	CATSSDGREYNEQFF
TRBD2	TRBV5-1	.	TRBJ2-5	TGCGCCAGCAGCCCATTAGCGGGGGGGCGCCAAGAGACCCAGTACTTC	CASSPLAGGRQETQYF
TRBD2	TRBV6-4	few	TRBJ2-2	TGTGCCAGCAGAGCGGGACCCGGGAACACCGGGGAGCTGTTTTTT	CASRAGPGNTGELFF
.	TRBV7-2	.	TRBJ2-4	TGTGCCAGCAGCTTAGCCCCCTTGGTTATGCAGGGGGGGAACATTCAGTACTTC	CASSLAPLVMQGGNIQYF
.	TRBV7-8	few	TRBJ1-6	TGTGCCAGCAGCTTAGAGGTCTATAATTCACCCCTCCACTTT	CASSLEVYNSPLHF
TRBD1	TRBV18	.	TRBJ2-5	TGTGCCAGCTCACCGTGGACAGGGCTGGCTGTAGAGACCCAGTACTTC	CASSPWTGLAVETQYF
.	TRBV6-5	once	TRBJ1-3	TGTGCCAGCACCCCGCGGCAGGCTGGAAACACCATATATTTT	CASTPRQAGNTIYF
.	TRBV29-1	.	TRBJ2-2	TGCAGCGTTAAGGGGAACGGGCTCAACACCGGGGAGCTGTTTTTT	CSVKGNGLNTGELFF
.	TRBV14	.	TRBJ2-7	TGTGCCAGCAGCCACGCTTACGAGCAGTACTTC	CASSHAYEQYF
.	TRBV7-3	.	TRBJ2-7	TGTGCCAGCAGCTTAAGTCGGGGAAGCGAGCAGTACTTC	CASSLSRGSEQYF
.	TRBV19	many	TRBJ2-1	TGTGCCAGTAGTATCGGTTCTAATTGGGGAAATGAGCAGTTCTTC	CASSIGSNWGNEQFF
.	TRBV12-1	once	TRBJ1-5	TGTGCCAGCAGCCCCCCGGAGGGGGCTCGAAGCAATCAGCCCCAGCATTTT	CASSPPEGARSNQPQHF
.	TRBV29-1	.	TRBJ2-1	TGCAGCGTTCCGGGACCTCGCTACAATGAGCAGTTCTTC	CSVPGPRYNEQFF
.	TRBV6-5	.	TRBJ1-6	TGTGCCAGCAGTCCCCCGGGGGGCGGCTCACCCCTCCACTTT	CASSPPGGGSPLHF
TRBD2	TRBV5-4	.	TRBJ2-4	TGTGCCAGCAGCTTGGCCGGGGGGGGCAAAAACATTCAGTACTTC	CASSLAGGGKNIQYF
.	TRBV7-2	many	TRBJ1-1	TGTGCCAGCAGCTTAGCAGCTGGGAACACTGAAGCTTTCTTT	CASSLAAGNTEAFF
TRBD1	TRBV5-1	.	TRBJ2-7	TGCGCCAGCAGCTTGCAGGGACAGGGCCCCTACGAGCAGTACTTC	CASSLQGQGPYEQYF
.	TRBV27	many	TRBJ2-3	TGTGCCAGCAGTTTATACCCCATTGGCGACACCAGCACAGATACGCAGTATTTT	CASSLYPIGDTSTDTQYF